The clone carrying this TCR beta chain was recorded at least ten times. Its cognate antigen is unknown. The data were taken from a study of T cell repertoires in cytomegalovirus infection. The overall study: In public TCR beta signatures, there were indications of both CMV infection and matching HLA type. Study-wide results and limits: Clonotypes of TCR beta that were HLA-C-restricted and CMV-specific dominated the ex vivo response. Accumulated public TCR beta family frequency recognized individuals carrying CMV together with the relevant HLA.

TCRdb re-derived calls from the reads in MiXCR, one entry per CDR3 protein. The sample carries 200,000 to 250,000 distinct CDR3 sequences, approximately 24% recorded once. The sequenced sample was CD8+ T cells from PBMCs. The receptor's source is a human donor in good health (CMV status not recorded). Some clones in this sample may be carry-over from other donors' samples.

The CDR3: CASSLAPNDNEQFF. DNA of the CDR3: TGTGCCAGCAGTTTAGCTCCCAACGACAATGAGCAGTTCTTC. The V call is TRBV12-3 or TRBV12-4, the J call TRBJ2-1; D is uncertain. CDR3 length: 14 residues. Trimming removed 0 bases at V and 5 bases at J, with 8 bases between.